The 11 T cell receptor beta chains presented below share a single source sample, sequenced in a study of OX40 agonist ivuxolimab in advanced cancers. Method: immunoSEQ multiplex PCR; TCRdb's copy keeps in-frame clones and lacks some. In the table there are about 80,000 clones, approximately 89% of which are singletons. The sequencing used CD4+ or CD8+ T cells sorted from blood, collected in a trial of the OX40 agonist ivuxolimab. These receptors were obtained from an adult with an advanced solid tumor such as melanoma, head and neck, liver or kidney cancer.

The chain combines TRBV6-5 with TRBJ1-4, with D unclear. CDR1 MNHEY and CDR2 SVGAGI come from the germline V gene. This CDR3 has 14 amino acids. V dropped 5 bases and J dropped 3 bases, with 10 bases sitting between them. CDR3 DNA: TGTGCCAGCAGTGCCGCCGGGCCTAATGAAAAACTGTTTTTT. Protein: CASSAAGPNEKLFF.

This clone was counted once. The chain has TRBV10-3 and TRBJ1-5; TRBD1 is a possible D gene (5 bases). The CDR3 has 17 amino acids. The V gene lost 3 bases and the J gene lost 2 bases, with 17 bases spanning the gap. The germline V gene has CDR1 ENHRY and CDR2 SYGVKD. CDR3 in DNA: TGTGCCATCAGTGACTTGGAAGGAAGGGGCGGCAATCAGCCCCAGCATTTT. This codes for CAISDLEGRGGNQPQHF.

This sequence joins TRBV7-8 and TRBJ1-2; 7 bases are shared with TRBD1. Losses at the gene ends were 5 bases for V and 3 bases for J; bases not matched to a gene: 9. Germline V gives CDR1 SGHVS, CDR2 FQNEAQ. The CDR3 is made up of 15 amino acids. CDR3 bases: TGTGCCAGCAGCCGAACCGACAGGGTGGACTATGGCTACACCTTC. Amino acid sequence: CASSRTDRVDYGYTF.

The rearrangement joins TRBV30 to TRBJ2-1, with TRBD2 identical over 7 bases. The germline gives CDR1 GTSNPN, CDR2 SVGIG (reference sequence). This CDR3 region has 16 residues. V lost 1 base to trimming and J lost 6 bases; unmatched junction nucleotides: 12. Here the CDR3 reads CAWSDPRSGMFNEQFF. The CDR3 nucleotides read TGTGCCTGGAGTGACCCTAGGAGCGGGATGTTCAATGAGCAGTTCTTC.

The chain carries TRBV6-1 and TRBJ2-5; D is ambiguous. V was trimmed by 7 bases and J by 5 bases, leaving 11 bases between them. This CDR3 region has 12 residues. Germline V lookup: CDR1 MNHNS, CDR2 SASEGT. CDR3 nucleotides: TGTGCCAGCATGGGAATTGGGGAGACCCAGTACTTC. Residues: CASMGIGETQYF.

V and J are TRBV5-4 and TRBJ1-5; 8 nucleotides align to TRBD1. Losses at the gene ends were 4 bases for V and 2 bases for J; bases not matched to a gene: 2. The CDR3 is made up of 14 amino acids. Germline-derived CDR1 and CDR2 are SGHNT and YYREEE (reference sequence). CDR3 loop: CASSKDRGNQPQHF. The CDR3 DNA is TGTGCCAGCAGCAAGGACAGGGGCAATCAGCCCCAGCATTTT.

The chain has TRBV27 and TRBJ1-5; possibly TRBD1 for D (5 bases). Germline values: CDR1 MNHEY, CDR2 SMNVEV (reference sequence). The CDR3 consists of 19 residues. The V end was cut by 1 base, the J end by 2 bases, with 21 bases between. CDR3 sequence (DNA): TGTGCCAGCAGTTTATGGGGCTTGGGGCGAGGATCCGGCAATCAGCCCCAGCATTTT. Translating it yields CASSLWGLGRGSGNQPQHF.

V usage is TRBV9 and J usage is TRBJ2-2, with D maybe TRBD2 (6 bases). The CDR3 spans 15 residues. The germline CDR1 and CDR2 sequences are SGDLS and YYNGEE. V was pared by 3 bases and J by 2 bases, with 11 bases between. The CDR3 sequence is CASSARDFNTGELFF. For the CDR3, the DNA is TGTGCCAGCAGCGCACGGGACTTTAACACCGGGGAGCTGTTTTTT.

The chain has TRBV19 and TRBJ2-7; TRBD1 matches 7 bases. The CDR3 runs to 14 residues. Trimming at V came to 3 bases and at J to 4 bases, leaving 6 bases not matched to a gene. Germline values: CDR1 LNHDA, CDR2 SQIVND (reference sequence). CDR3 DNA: TGTGCCAGTAGTATTTCTGCGGACAGGTACGAGCAGTACTTC. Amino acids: CASSISADRYEQYF.

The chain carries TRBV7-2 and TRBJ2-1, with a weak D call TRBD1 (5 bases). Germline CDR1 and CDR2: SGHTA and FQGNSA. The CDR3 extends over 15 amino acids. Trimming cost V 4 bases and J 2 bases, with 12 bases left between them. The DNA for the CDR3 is TGTGCCAGCAGCTCCTCAGGGCACCCCTACAATGAGCAGTTCTTC. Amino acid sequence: CASSSSGHPYNEQFF.

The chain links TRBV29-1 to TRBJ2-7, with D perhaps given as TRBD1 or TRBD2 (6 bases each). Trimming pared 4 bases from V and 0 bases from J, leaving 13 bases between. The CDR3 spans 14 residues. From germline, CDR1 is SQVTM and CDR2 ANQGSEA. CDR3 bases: TGCAGCGTTGGCGGGGCAGGGGACTCCTACGAGCAGTACTTC. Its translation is CSVGGAGDSYEQYF.